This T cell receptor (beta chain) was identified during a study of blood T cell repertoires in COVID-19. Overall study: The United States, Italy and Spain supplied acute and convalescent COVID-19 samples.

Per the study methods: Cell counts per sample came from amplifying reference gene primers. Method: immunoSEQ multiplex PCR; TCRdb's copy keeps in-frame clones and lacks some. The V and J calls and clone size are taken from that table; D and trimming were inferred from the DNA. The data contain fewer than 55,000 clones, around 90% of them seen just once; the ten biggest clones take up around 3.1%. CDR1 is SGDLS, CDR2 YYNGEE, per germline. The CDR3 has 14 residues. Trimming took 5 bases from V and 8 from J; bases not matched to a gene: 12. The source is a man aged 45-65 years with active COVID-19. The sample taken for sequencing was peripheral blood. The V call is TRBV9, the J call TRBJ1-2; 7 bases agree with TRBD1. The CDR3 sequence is CASRTRDSQGGYTF. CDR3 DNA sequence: TGTGCCAGCAGGACAAGGGACAGTCAAGGGGGCTACACCTTC.